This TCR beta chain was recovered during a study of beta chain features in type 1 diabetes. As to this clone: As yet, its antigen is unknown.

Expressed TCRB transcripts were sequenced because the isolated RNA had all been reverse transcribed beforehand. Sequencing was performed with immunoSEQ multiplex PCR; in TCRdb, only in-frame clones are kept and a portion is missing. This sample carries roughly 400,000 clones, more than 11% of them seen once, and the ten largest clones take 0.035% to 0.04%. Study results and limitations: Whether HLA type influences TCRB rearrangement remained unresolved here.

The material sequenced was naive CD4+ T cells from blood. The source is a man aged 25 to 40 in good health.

Here the CDR3 reads CASSPREAKNIQYF. The CDR3 bases are TGTGCCAGCAGCCCCAGGGAAGCCAAAAACATTCAGTACTTC. This rearrangement joins TRBV9 to TRBJ2-4; TRBD1 might be the D (5 bases). CDR3 length equals 14 residues. Germline lookup yields CDR1 SGDLS and CDR2 YYNGEE. V lost 4 bases, J lost 0 bases, and 8 bases lay in between.